This T cell receptor (beta chain) was obtained from a study of cytomegalovirus exposure and HLA in healthy donors. Study-wide background: T cells numbering about 200 million yielded more than 95 million unique TCR beta sequences in an earlier analysis.

Remarks on this clone: The antigen remains undetermined.

In the PCR, 60 Vbeta and 13 Jbeta primers were used. Profiled with immunoSEQ multiplex PCR; TCRdb holds only in-frame clones, not every one. This table has about 73,000 clones, 65% to 80% appearing once. Findings and limits, study-wide: Donor immune exposure was known only as CMV serostatus. In a later analysis, TCR beta V- and J-gene trimming was associated with a missense DCLRE1C variant. A later analysis found most CMV-associated TCR beta chains apparently HLA-restricted.

V lost 4 bases and J 4 bases, leaving 17 bases between the germline ends. Germline CDR1 and CDR2: SGHRS and YFSETQ. There are 15 residues in the CDR3. This chain connects TRBV5-1 to TRBJ1-1; D call uncertain. This TCR came from a man between 65 and 85 years old in good health and CMV-seronegative. The sample comprised PBMCs. CDR3 nucleotides: TGCGCCAGCAGCCTAAGTGTCGGGTCAGCCACTGAAGCTTTCTTT. Encoded protein: CASSLSVGSATEAFF. The full variable domain, completed using reference TRBV5-1 and TRBJ1-1, is KAGVTQTPRYLIKTRGQQVTLSCSPISGHRSVSWYQQTPGQGLQFLFEYFSETQRNKGNFPGRFSGRQFSNSRSEMNVSTLELGDSALYLCASSLSVGSATEAFFGQGTRLTVV.